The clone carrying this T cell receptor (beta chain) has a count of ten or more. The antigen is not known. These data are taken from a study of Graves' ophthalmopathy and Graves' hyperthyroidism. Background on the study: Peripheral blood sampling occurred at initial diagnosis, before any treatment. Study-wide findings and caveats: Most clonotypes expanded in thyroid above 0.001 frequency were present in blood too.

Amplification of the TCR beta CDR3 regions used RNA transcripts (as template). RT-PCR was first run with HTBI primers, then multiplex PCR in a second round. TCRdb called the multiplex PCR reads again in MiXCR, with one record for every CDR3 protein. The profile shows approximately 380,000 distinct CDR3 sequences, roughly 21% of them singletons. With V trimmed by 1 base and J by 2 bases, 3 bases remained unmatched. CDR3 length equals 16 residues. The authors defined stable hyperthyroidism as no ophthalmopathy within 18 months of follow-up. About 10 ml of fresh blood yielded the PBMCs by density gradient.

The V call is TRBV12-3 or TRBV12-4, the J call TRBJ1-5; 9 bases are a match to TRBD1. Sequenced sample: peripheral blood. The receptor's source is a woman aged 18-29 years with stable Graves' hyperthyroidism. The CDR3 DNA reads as TGTGCCAGCAGTTTAGGGACAGGGGCGGGCAATCAGCCCCAGCATTTT. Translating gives CASSLGTGAGNQPQHF.